This note documents a single T cell receptor (beta chain) sequence. As yet, its antigen is unknown. This specimen belongs to a study of monozygotic twins with inflammatory bowel disease. General study points: Whereas healthy co-twins had higher TCRbeta diversity (inverse Simpson), IBD patients had lower diversity. None of the different T cell subtypes could be distinguished from one another.

In germline, CDR1 is ENHRY, CDR2 SYGVKD. There are 12 residues in the CDR3. cDNA was produced in eight separate reactions per sample. Template switching appended UMIs that held a 6-nucleotide sample barcode. TCRdb reprocessed the 5' RACE reads and keeps a single row for each CDR3 protein, giving no DNA. The sample shows about 300,000 distinct CDR3 sequences, and approximately 5.4% sits with its ten largest clones. The sequenced sample was blood. This sequence originates from a human donor with ulcerative colitis or Crohn's disease, or a healthy co-twin of an affected twin (not recorded which). The chain employs TRBV10-3 and TRBJ2-5. CDR3 loop: CAISEFGETQYF.